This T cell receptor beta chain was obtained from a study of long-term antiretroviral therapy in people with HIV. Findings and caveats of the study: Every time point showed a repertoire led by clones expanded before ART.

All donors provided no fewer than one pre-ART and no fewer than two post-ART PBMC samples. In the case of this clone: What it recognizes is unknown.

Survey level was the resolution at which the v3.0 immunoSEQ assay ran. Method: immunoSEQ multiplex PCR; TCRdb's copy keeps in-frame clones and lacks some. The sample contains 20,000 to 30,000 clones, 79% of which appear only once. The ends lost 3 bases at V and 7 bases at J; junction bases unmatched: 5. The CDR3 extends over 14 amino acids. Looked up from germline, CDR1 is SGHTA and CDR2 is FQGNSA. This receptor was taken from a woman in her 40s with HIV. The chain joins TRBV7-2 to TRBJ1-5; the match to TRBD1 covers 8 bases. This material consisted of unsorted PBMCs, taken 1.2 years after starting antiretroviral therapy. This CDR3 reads CASSFRQGAQPQHF. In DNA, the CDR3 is TGTGCCAGCAGCTTCCGGCAGGGGGCCCAGCCCCAGCATTTT.